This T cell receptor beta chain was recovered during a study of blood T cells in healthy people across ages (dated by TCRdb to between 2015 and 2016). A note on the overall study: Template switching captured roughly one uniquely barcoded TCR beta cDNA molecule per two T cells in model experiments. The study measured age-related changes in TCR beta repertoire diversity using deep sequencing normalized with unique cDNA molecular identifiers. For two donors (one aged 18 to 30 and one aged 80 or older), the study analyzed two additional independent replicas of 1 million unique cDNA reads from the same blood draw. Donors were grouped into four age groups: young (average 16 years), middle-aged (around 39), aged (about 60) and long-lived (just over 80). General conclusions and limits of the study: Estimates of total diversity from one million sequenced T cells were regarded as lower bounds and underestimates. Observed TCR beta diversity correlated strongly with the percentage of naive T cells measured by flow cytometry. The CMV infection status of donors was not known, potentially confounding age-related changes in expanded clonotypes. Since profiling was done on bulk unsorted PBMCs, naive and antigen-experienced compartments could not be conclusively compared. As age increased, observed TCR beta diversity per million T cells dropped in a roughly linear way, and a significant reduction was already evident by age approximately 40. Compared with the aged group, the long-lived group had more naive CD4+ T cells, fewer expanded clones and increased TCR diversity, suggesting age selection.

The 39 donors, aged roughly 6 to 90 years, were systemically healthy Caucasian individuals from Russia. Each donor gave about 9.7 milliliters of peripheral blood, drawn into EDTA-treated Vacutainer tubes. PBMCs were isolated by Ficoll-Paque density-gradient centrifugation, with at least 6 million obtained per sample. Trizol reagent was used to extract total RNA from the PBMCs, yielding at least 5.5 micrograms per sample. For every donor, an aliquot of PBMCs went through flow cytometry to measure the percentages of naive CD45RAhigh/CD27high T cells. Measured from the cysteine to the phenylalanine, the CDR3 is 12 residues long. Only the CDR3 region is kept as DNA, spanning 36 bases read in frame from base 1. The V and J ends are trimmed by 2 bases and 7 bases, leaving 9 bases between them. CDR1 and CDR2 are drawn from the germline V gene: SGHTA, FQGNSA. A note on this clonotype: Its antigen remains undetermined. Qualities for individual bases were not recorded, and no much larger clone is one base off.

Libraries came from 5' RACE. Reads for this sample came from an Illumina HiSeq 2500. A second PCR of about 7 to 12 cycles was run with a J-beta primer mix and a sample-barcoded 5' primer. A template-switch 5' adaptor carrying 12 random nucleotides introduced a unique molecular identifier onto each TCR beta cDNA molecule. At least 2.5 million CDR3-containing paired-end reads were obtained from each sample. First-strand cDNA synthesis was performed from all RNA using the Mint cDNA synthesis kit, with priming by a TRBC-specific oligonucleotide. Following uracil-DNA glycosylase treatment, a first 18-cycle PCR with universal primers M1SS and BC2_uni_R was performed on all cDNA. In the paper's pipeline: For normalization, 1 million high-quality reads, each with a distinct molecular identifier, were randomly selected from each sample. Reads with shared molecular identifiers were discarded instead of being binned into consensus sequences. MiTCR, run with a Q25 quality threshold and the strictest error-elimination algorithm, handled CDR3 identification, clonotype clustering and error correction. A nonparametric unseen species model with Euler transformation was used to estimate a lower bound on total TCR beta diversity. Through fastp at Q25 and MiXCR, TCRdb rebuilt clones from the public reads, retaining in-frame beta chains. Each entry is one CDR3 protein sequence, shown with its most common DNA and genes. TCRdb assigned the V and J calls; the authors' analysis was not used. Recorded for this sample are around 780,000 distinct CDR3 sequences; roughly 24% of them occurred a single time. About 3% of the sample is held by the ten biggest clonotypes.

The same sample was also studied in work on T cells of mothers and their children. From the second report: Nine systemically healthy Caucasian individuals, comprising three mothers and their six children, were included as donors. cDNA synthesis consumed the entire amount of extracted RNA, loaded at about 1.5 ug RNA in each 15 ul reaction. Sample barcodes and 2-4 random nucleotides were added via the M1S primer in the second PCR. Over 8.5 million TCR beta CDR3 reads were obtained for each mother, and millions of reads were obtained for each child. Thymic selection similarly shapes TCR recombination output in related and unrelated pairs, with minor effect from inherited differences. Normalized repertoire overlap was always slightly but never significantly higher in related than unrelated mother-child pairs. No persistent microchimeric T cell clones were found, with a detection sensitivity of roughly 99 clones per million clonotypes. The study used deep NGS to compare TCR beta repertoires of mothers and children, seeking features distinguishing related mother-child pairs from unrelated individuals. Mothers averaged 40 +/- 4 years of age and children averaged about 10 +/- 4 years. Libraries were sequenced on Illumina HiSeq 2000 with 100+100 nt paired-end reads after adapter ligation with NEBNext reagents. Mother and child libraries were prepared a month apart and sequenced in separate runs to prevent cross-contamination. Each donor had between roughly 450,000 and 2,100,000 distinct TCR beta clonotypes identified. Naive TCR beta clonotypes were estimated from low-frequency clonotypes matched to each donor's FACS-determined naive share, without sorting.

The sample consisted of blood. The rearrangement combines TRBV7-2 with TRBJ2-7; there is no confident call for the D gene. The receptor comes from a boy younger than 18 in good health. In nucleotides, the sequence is TGTGCCAGCAGCTTAAACAACAGAGAGCAGTACTTC. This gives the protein CASSLNNREQYF.